A selection of T cell receptor beta chains follows, all from one sample in a study of OX40 agonist ivuxolimab in advanced cancers. TCRdb keeps only in-frame clones here, not all; method: immunoSEQ multiplex PCR. The sample records roughly 60,000 clones, about 90% being singletons. The sample in question was CD4+ or CD8+ T cells sorted from blood, obtained in a trial of the OX40 agonist ivuxolimab. Receptors originate from an adult with an advanced solid tumor such as melanoma, head and neck, liver or kidney cancer. CDR3s include the opening cysteine and the closing phenylalanine or tryptophan. The D gene is left open where the match is weak. Rows give clone size only sometimes, using once, few, many, or a class for an expanded clone.

.	.	TRBJ1-1	TRBV5-6	TGTGCCAGCAACCTCAGGGATATGAGGACTGAAGCTTTCTTT	CASNLRDMRTEAFF
.	TRBD2	TRBJ2-5	TRBV7-3	TGTGCCAGCAGCCGCAAAGGGCTAGCGGGAGGTTTTGGGGCGGAGACCCAGTACTTC	CASSRKGLAGGFGAETQYF
.	TRBD2	TRBJ2-5	TRBV5-1	TGCGCCAGCAGCTTGGCCGCACTAGCGGGACGAGAGACCCAGTACTTC	CASSLAALAGRETQYF
.	.	TRBJ1-5	TRBV7-2	TGTGCCAGCAGCCACCAACCAGGGAGGCAAAATCAGCCCCAGCATTTT	CASSHQPGRQNQPQHF
.	.	TRBJ2-1	TRBV4-3	TGCGCCAGCAGCCAAGACAGGGAGCTGGTGCAGTTCTTC	CASSQDRELVQFF
.	TRBD1	TRBJ2-5	TRBV5-1	TGCGCCAGCAGCCTGCAGGGGGATGAGACCCAGTACTTC	CASSLQGDETQYF
.	.	TRBJ2-2	TRBV5-8	TGTGCCAGCAGCTTAGGTCCGAACACCGGGGAGCTGTTTTTT	CASSLGPNTGELFF
.	TRBD2	TRBJ2-2	TRBV5-1	TGCGCCAGCGCACCAAGGGAGGGGCCCAACACCGGGGAGCTGTTTTTT	CASAPREGPNTGELFF
.	.	TRBJ2-3	TRBV28	TGTGCCAGCAGGCCCGGCGGCAGGGTGGCAGATACGCAGTATTTT	CASRPGGRVADTQYF
.	.	TRBJ2-7	TRBV6-5	TGTGCCAGCAGTTACACCCAAGCGGCCGCGTACGAGCAGTACTTC	CASSYTQAAAYEQYF
.	TRBD1	TRBJ1-5	TRBV2	TGTGCCAGCAAGAAACAGGGGACCGATCAGCCCCAGCATTTT	CASKKQGTDQPQHF
.	.	TRBJ2-3	TRBV6-4	TGTGCCAGCAGGGGCCCGACGGATACGCAGTATTTT	CASRGPTDTQYF
few	.	TRBJ1-1	TRBV11-3	TGTGCCAGCACCTCGGGGCCGAACACTGAAGCTTTCTTT	CASTSGPNTEAFF
.	TRBD1	TRBJ2-3	TRBV11-3	TGTGCCAGCAGCCGACAGGGAGATACGCAGTATTTT	CASSRQGDTQYF
once	.	TRBJ2-1	TRBV6-5	TGTGCCAGCAGTTTGTCCATTAATAACAATGAGCAGTTCTTC	CASSLSINNNEQFF
.	.	TRBJ1-5	TRBV18	TGTGCCAGCTCCTCCCGGGACGGGAGCAATCAGCCCCAGCATTTT	CASSSRDGSNQPQHF
.	.	TRBJ1-1	TRBV5-1	TGCGCCAGCAGCGATGGGCCGAAGTCCACTGAAGCTTTCTTT	CASSDGPKSTEAFF
.	.	TRBJ2-7	TRBV29-1	TGCAGCGTAAGGAGGGCCCTCTCCTACGAGCAGTACTTC	CSVRRALSYEQYF
.	TRBD1	TRBJ1-2	TRBV7-2	TGTGCCAGCAGCTCTACGCAGGGGGTCTATGGCTACACCTTC	CASSSTQGVYGYTF
.	.	TRBJ1-1	TRBV7-2	TGTGCCAGCAGCACCCAGCCCCAGGGGCTCTCTGAAGCTTTCTTT	CASSTQPQGLSEAFF
.	.	TRBJ1-4	TRBV18	TGTGCCAGCTCACCCCTTCCCGGGGAAACAACTAATGAAAAACTGTTTTTT	CASSPLPGETTNEKLFF
.	.	TRBJ2-5	TRBV14	TGTGCCAGCAGCCAAGATCGAGGGACCCAGTACTTC	CASSQDRGTQYF
.	.	TRBJ1-6	TRBV6-5	TGTGCCAGCAGCCCTCGAGGGCCAAATTCACCCCTCCACTTT	CASSPRGPNSPLHF
.	.	TRBJ2-5	TRBV29-1	TGCAGCGTTGCTCAGGCCCAAGAGACCCAGTACTTC	CSVAQAQETQYF
.	.	TRBJ2-7	TRBV4-3	TGCGCCAGCAGCAAGGGGGGCGGCGGGAGCTCCTACGAGCAGTACTTC	CASSKGGGGSSYEQYF
once	.	TRBJ2-7	TRBV15	TGTGCCACCAGCAGAGATACCGATCCCACCTACGAGCAGTACTTC	CATSRDTDPTYEQYF
.	.	TRBJ2-2	TRBV28	TGTGCCAGCATTGGCGGCAAATCCGGGGAGCTGTTTTTT	CASIGGKSGELFF
.	TRBD2	TRBJ2-7	TRBV6-1	TGTGCCAGCAGTGATGGCTCGTTAGGGAGGGGCGAGCAGTACTTC	CASSDGSLGRGEQYF
.	.	TRBJ2-7	TRBV18	TGTGCCAGCTCAACAGTGCCTGGGGGTGAGCAGTACTTC	CASSTVPGGEQYF
.	.	TRBJ2-7	TRBV2	TGTGCCAGCGGACTACAGAACTACGAGCAGTACTTC	CASGLQNYEQYF
.	.	TRBJ1-1	TRBV11-3	TGTGCCAGCAGCCCTACAAACACTGAAGCTTTCTTT	CASSPTNTEAFF
.	TRBD1	TRBJ2-3	TRBV7-3	TGTGCCAGCAGACGAACCGGGACAGACACAGATACGCAGTATTTT	CASRRTGTDTDTQYF
.	.	TRBJ2-1	TRBV12-5	TGTGCTACCGCCCACAGCACCAATGAGCAGTTCTTC	CATAHSTNEQFF
.	.	TRBJ2-1	TRBV18	TGTGCCAGCTCCCTTTTAGGAGTTGGCAATGAGCAGTTCTTC	CASSLLGVGNEQFF
few	TRBD1	TRBJ1-4	TRBV6-1	TGTGCCAGCAGTGAAGCCAAGACAGGGTGGGGGGAAAAACTGTTTTTT	CASSEAKTGWGEKLFF
.	.	TRBJ2-3	TRBV7-8	TGTGCCAGCAGCCTACAGGCAGATACGCAGTATTTT	CASSLQADTQYF